Listed below are T cell receptor beta chains from one sample, sequenced in a study of T cells in Graves' hyperthyroidism and ophthalmopathy. TCRdb reanalysed the multiplex PCR reads using MiXCR and keeps one entry per CDR3 protein. The table lists roughly 580,000 distinct CDR3 sequences, about 43% of them singletons. Sequenced: peripheral blood or thyroid tissue (not recorded which). The receptors come from a woman between 18 and 29 years old with Graves' hyperthyroidism. The CDR3 runs from the conserved cysteine through the conserved F or W. The size field is filled for only some rows; it gives once, few, many or a size class.

size	J	V	CDR3
many	TRBJ2-7	TRBV7-9	CASSSGQGSYEQYF
many	TRBJ2-2	TRBV7-7	CASSLSGAGELFF
NA	TRBJ2-5	TRBV29-1	CSVVPQGSMETQYF
NA	TRBJ1-4	TRBV7-2	CASKPGPANEKLFF
few	TRBJ1-1	TRBV15	CATSREFQGALNTEAFF
NA	TRBJ1-4	TRBV9	CASSPRTDYNEKLFF
NA	TRBJ2-7	TRBV7-4	CASSSRDTRIYEQYF
many	TRBJ1-5	TRBV9	CASSVAGGQPQHF
NA	TRBJ2-5	TRBV9	CASGTRQETQYF
NA	TRBJ2-7	TRBV9	CASSQHRSSEQYF
NA	NA	TRBV2	CASRETGPSSYNEQFF
NA	TRBJ1-1	TRBV24-1	CATPPRTGGNTEAFF
many	TRBJ1-6	TRBV7-2	CASSLRDANSPLHF
NA	TRBJ1-2	TRBV2	CASSDSRGVNGYTF
many	TRBJ2-7	TRBV10-3	CAISESPGLADYEQYF
NA	TRBJ2-5	TRBV4-1	CASSPYTTQETQYF
NA	TRBJ2-7	TRBV2	CASSYSRLAGFYEQYF
NA	TRBJ2-5	TRBV2	CASSNLDRALEETQYF
NA	TRBJ2-7	TRBV10-3	CAISAAASGIYEQYF
once	TRBJ1-1	TRBV10-3	CASSYLGGMNTEAFF
once	TRBJ1-2	TRBV19	CASSIDMGYGYTF
NA	TRBJ2-5	TRBV10-3	CATLFQETQYF
few	TRBJ1-3	TRBV7-2	CASTYRGSTIYF
many	TRBJ1-2	TRBV10-2	CASNDGENGYTF
many	TRBJ1-2	TRBV29-1	CSVEDQAGSYGYTF
NA	TRBJ1-2	TRBV14	CASNQGWADGYTF
NA	TRBJ2-7	TRBV2	CASSVRGAGGYEQYF
NA	TRBJ2-7	TRBV7-8	CASSSPADRVYEQYF
few	TRBJ1-5	TRBV2	CASSEEGYVGQPQHF
NA	TRBJ2-7	TRBV24-1	CATSDNQGTSGRGEQYF
NA	TRBJ1-4	TRBV2	CASSEEGTSSKLFF
NA	TRBJ2-7	TRBV5-1	CASSLAGPGDEQYF
NA	TRBJ1-4	TRBV25-1	CASSSPGQVNEKLFF
few	TRBJ1-2	TRBV10-3	CASNRHGAKGYTF
few	TRBJ1-2	TRBV20-1	CSAKDRGGDGYTF
NA	TRBJ2-2	TRBV7-9	CASSERDRENTGELFF
few	TRBJ2-3	TRBV24-1	CATSDNRQAGDTQYF
NA	TRBJ1-2	TRBV7-9	CASSIGTLGYTF
once	TRBJ1-5	TRBV7-8	CASSPFGQGDNQPQHF
few	TRBJ2-5	TRBV6-6	CASTRTGTSGQETQYF
many	TRBJ1-2	TRBV19	CASSIGTGYGYTF